Below, 24 T cell receptor beta chains from the same sample are listed, as sequenced in a study of T-cell reconstitution after alpha-beta-depleted transplantation in children. The authors prepared the TCRbeta library with unique molecular identifiers. TCRdb independently ran MiXCR on the PCR reads; one entry per CDR3 protein. Of hundreds of thousands of distinct CDR3 sequences in the sample, about an eighth are singletons; the top ten hold around 2.2%. The specimen was PBMCs, mostly from graft donor cells, collected 360 days after TCRalphabeta/CD19-depleted stem cell transplant. The receptors were gathered from a male patient younger than 18 who had a stem cell transplant for acute myeloid leukemia, so the T cells may come from the graft donor.

This clonotype was recorded a few times. V usage is TRBV6-1 and J usage is TRBJ2-2, with TRBD2 identical over 10 bases. CDR1 and CDR2 from the germline V gene are MNHNS and SASEGT. This CDR3 contains 14 residues. J was trimmed by 6 bases and V by 6 bases; bases with no gene match: 4. The CDR3 DNA is TGTGCCAGCAGCAAAGCGGGAGGGGCCGGGGAGCTGTTTTTT. Translating it yields CASSKAGGAGELFF.

This clonotype was seen only a few times. The chain uses TRBV7-6 and TRBJ2-1; D is perhaps TRBD1 (5 bases). Germline V gene sequence: CDR1 SGHVS, CDR2 FNYEAQ. This CDR3 contains 14 residues. V shed 3 bases and J shed 4 bases, with 10 bases lying between them. CDR3 in amino acids: CASSFNRLYNEQFF. In nucleotides, the CDR3 is TGTGCCAGCAGCTTCAACAGGCTGTACAATGAGCAGTTCTTC.

This rearrangement joins TRBV20-1 to TRBJ2-7; TRBD1 aligns across 7 bases. The CDR3 spans 13 residues. J was trimmed by 2 bases and V by 6 bases; bases with no gene match: 7. The V gene's germline CDR1 is DFQATT and CDR2 SNEGSKA (reference sequence). Here the CDR3 DNA reads TGCAGTGCCGGGATGCAGGGGGCCTACGAGCAGTACTTC. This gives the protein CSAGMQGAYEQYF.

This clonotype was observed a handful of times. CDR3 in amino acids: CASSLYWVSANEQFF. The DNA for the CDR3 is TGTGCCAGCAGCTTATATTGGGTATCGGCCAATGAGCAGTTCTTC. This chain links TRBV7-9 with TRBJ2-1; D is uncertain. Trimming took 2 bases from V and 6 from J, leaving 14 bases between them. This CDR3 is 15 amino acids long. Germline lookup yields CDR1 SEHNR and CDR2 FQNEAQ (reference sequence).

This clonotype is medium-sized in the sample. The V call is TRBV7-6, the J call TRBJ2-7, with TRBD1 identical over 8 bases. Unmatched junction bases numbered 6, after V lost 5 bases and J lost 3 bases. This CDR3 comprises 14 residues. Germline V lookup: CDR1 SGHVS, CDR2 FNYEAQ. CDR3 DNA: TGTGCCAGCAGCCCCCGGACAGGGATCTACGAGCAGTACTTC. Amino acids: CASSPRTGIYEQYF.

This clonotype was seen a few times. This chain links TRBV7-2 with TRBJ2-7; D is unclear. This CDR3 is built from 15 residues. Germline V gene data show CDR1 as SGHTA and CDR2 as FQGNSA. V was cut by 3 bases and J by 2 bases, with 14 bases left in between. The CDR3 here is CASSFKMAAAYEQYF. DNA of the CDR3: TGTGCCAGCAGCTTCAAAATGGCAGCCGCCTACGAGCAGTACTTC.

This clonotype was picked up a small number of times. The chain recombines TRBV29-1 with TRBJ1-2; D is possibly TRBD1 (6 bases). The CDR3 is 16 residues long. The germline CDR1 and CDR2 sequences are SQVTM and ANQGSEA. V lost 5 bases and J lost 3, with 22 bases in between. This CDR3 reads CSVSGLGQTFYYGYTF. CDR3 DNA: TGCAGCGTTTCGGGCCTAGGACAGACATTTTACTATGGCTACACCTTC.

This clonotype was seen a few times. The CDR3 here is CASSLALDENEQFF. CDR3 DNA: TGTGCCAGCAGCTTAGCGCTGGATGAGAATGAGCAGTTCTTC. V and J are TRBV7-9 and TRBJ2-1; no reliable D call. The ends were cut back, 0 bases at V and 7 bases at J, with 10 bases in the middle. The CDR3 has 14 residues. Looked up from germline, CDR1 is SEHNR and CDR2 is FQNEAQ (reference sequence).

This sequence joins TRBV18 and TRBJ1-1; D perhaps matches TRBD1 (6 bases). Germline V lookup: CDR1 KGHSH, CDR2 LQKENI. The CDR3 length is 15 residues. V dropped 2 bases and J dropped 0 bases, with 10 bases sitting between them. The DNA for the CDR3 is TGTGCCAGCTCACCATGGGCAGGGGTGAACACTGAAGCTTTCTTT. Protein sequence: CASSPWAGVNTEAFF.

This clonotype was picked up a small number of times. The chain is built from TRBV12-3 or TRBV12-4 and TRBJ2-7, with D maybe TRBD2 (6 bases). Trimming pared 6 bases from V and 0 bases from J, leaving 12 bases between. The CDR3 runs 14 residues. The CDR3 DNA is TGTGCCAGCAGCATTGGAGGGCCCTCCTACGAGCAGTACTTC. As protein: CASSIGGPSYEQYF.

This clonotype was recorded many times. The V call is TRBV4-3, the J call TRBJ2-1; maybe TRBD2 (6 bases). The CDR3 length is 17 residues. Per germline, CDR1 LGHNA and CDR2 YSLEER. The V end lost 0 bases, the J end lost 4 bases, and 16 bases lay between the germline ends. DNA of the CDR3: TGCGCCAGCAGCCAAGATGGGGTAGCGGCGAAATACAATGAGCAGTTCTTC. Amino acid sequence: CASSQDGVAAKYNEQFF.

The chain couples TRBV5-1 to TRBJ2-5; 11 nucleotides match TRBD2. Per germline, CDR1 SGHRS and CDR2 YFSETQ. This CDR3 contains 17 residues. V was clipped by 5 bases and J by 2 bases; unmatched bases: 11. This CDR3 reads CASRVTGGLAAQETQYF. CDR3 nucleotides: TGCGCCAGCAGAGTAACAGGGGGACTAGCGGCTCAAGAGACCCAGTACTTC.

This chain uses TRBV19 with TRBJ2-5; 8 nucleotides line up with TRBD2. This CDR3 has 15 amino acids. Germline-derived CDR1 and CDR2 are LNHDA and SQIVND (reference sequence). J was trimmed by 1 base and V by 10 bases; bases with no gene match: 11. DNA for the CDR3: TGTGCCACCGCTCGCGGGAGGACATTCCAAGAGACCCAGTACTTC. This encodes CATARGRTFQETQYF.

The chain is built from TRBV5-1 and TRBJ2-7, with 7 positions matching TRBD2. CDR1 and CDR2 (germline): SGHRS, YFSETQ. The CDR3 extends over 13 amino acids. Trimming took 5 bases from V and 0 from J; bases not matched to a gene: 2. Here the CDR3 DNA reads TGCGCCAGCAGGCGGGAGCCCTCCTACGAGCAGTACTTC. Translation: CASRREPSYEQYF.

This sequence joins TRBV9 and TRBJ2-1, with 7 bases lining up with TRBD2. V lost 4 bases, J lost 8 bases, and 9 bases stayed unmatched. The CDR3 extends over 14 amino acids. Germline V gene lookup returns CDR1 SGDLS and CDR2 YYNGEE. As DNA, the CDR3 is TGTGCCAGCAGCCCCAGCGGGATACTGGATGAGCAGTTCTTC. The encoded protein is CASSPSGILDEQFF.

This clonotype has just a few counts. The V gene is TRBV7-2, the J gene TRBJ2-7; D may be TRBD2 (6 bases). Trimming left V 3 bases short and J 2 bases short, with 17 bases between. CDR3 size: 16 residues. Germline CDR1 reads SGHTA; CDR2 reads FQGNSA. The CDR3 nucleotides are TGTGCCAGCAGCTTGGGAGGACTGAGTCCGGCCTACGAGCAGTACTTC. Translated, it gives CASSLGGLSPAYEQYF. The full variable domain, completed using reference TRBV7-2 and TRBJ2-7, is GAGVSQSPSNKVTEKGKDVELRCDPISGHTALYWYRQSLGQGLEFLIYFQGNSAPDKSGLPSDRFSAERTGGSVSTLTIQRTQQEDSAVYLCASSLGGLSPAYEQYFGPGTRLTVT.

This clonotype was observed many times. The V and J genes are TRBV29-1 and TRBJ2-3, with TRBD1 identical over 9 bases. The germline V gene encodes CDR1 SQVTM and CDR2 ANQGSEA. After removal of 6 bases from V and 3 bases from J, the junction contained 7 bases not matched to a gene. The CDR3 sequence is 14 residues long. The CDR3 nucleotides read TGCAGCGTGAAGGGACAGGGAGCGACAGATACGCAGTATTTT. The encoded protein is CSVKGQGATDTQYF.

This clonotype was recorded at least ten times. The chain carries TRBV6-2 or TRBV6-3 and TRBJ2-7, with 7 bases that match TRBD1. The ends lost 5 bases at V and 3 bases at J; junction bases unmatched: 13. CDR1 MNHEY and CDR2 SVGEGT come from the germline V gene. The CDR3 is 16 residues long. The CDR3 nucleotides read TGTGCCAGCAGTAGCTATGGGACAGCCAATTTCTACGAGCAGTACTTC. Encoded protein: CASSSYGTANFYEQYF.

This clonotype was seen only a few times. The chain employs TRBV10-3 and TRBJ2-5, with 12 bases fitting TRBD2. CDR1 is ENHRY and CDR2 is SYGVKD in the germline V gene. V trimming: 3 bases; J trimming: 5 bases; junction bases outside the gene matches: 13. There are 18 residues in the CDR3. The CDR3, as DNA: TGTGCCATCAGTGAACTTCCCCGGGGACTAGCGGGCGGGGAGACCCAGTACTTC. It is translated as CAISELPRGLAGGETQYF.

This clonotype was seen a handful of times. The V and J genes are TRBV20-1 and TRBJ1-5; D is uncertain. CDR3 length: 16 residues. The germline V and J ends were trimmed by 0 bases and 3 bases, with 15 bases remaining between them. Germline assignment: CDR1 DFQATT and CDR2 SNEGSKA (reference sequence). CDR3: CSARDLLRTDNQPQHF. For the CDR3, the DNA is TGCAGTGCTAGAGATCTCCTCCGCACAGACAATCAGCCCCAGCATTTT.

In this sample, this clonotype turned up many times. The chain has TRBV4-2 and TRBJ2-1; D gene ambiguous. Trimming left V 4 bases short and J 2 bases short, with 3 bases between. Per germline, CDR1 LGHNA and CDR2 YNFKEQ. CDR3 length equals 12 residues. The CDR3 protein is CASSPAYNEQFF. The CDR3 DNA is TGTGCCAGCAGCCCTGCCTACAATGAGCAGTTCTTC.

About this clonotype: A single base separates this from a much larger clone, so it may be a read error. The chain joins TRBV6-2 or TRBV6-3 to TRBJ1-1, with 7 bases aligning to TRBD1. This CDR3 is built from 17 residues. Trimming took 5 bases from V and 0 from J; bases not matched to a gene: 12. Germline CDR1 MNHEY, CDR2 SVGEGT. This CDR3 is CASSHRTPGQMNTEAFF. The CDR3 DNA is TGTGCCAGCAGTCACCGTACCCCGGGACAGATGAACACTGAAGCTTTCTTT.

This clonotype has just a few counts. This chain uses TRBV9 with TRBJ2-1; D possibly matches TRBD1 or TRBD2 (5 bases each). Between the trimmed V and J ends, which lost 4 bases and 1 base, there was a span of 21 bases. This CDR3 has 18 residues. The germline gives CDR1 SGDLS, CDR2 YYNGEE. Here the CDR3 reads CASSSRGGGQGSYNEQFF. The CDR3, as DNA: TGTGCCAGCAGCTCCCGGGGCGGCGGGCAGGGATCCTACAATGAGCAGTTCTTC. Filled out from reference TRBV9 and TRBJ2-1, the complete variable domain reads DSGVTQTPKHLITATGQRVTLRCSPRSGDLSVYWYQQSLDQGLQFLIQYYNGEERAKGNILERFSAQQFPDLHSELNLSSLELGDSALYFCASSSRGGGQGSYNEQFFGPGTRLTVL.

The gene calls are TRBV12-3 or TRBV12-4 and TRBJ2-3; 9 positions agree with TRBD2. This CDR3 comprises 16 residues. V shed 2 bases and J 3 bases; nucleotides not matched to a gene: 6. The CDR3 spells CASSLLAGDPTDTQYF. CDR3 sequence (DNA): TGTGCCAGCAGTTTATTAGCGGGAGATCCTACAGATACGCAGTATTTT.